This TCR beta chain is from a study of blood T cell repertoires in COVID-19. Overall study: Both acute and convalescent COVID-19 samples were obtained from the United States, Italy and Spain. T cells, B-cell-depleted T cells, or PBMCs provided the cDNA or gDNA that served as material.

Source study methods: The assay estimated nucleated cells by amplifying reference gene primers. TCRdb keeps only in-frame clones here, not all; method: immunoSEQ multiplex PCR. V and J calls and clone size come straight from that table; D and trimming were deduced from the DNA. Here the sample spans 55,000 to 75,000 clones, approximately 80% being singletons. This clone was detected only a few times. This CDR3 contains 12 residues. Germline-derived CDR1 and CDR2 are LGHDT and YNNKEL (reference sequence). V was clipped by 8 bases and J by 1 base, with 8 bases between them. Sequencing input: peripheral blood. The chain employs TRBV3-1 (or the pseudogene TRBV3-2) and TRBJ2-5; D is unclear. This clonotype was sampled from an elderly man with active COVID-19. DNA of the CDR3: TGTGCCAGCCGCGACACCCAAGAGACCCAGTACTTC. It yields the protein CASRDTQETQYF.